This T cell receptor (beta chain) was recovered during a study of blood T cell repertoires in COVID-19. Study-wide background: Collection of acute and convalescent COVID-19 samples took place in the United States, Italy and Spain.

The CDR3 is 15 amino acids. The V gene lost 6 bases and the J gene lost 8 bases, with 19 bases spanning the gap. From germline, CDR1 is MDHEN and CDR2 SYDVKM. Measured with immunoSEQ multiplex PCR; TCRdb has only the in-frame clones, and not every one. The sample yields more than 450,000 clones, approximately 90% seen once. Residents of 24 US areas, aged about 18 to 95 years, made up the participants. Participants' reported clinical history set cohort assignment. The J gene is TRBJ1-4, the V gene TRBV28, with a tentative D call TRBD1 (6 bases). The sequencing input was PBMCs or T cells enriched from blood (not recorded which). The clonotype comes from a young woman who had recovered from COVID-19. The CDR3 here is CASRPRQVRHEKLFF. The CDR3 nucleotides read TGTGCCAGCAGACCTAGACAGGTTAGGCACGAAAAACTGTTTTTT.